The sequence of this T cell receptor beta chain was determined in a study of shared clonotypes between healthy human individuals. Naive CD8 cells comprised CD45RO-negative, CCR7-positively selected cells, excluding terminally differentiated effector memory CD45RA+ cells. Repertoires were generated with immunoSEQ multiplex PCR, while TCRdb's copy carries only in-frame clones and drops some. The sample includes about 2 million clones, 85% to 95% of them seen just once. This CDR3 has 15 residues. V lost 1 base to trimming and J lost 0 bases, with 9 bases between them. The germline gives CDR1 SGHRS, CDR2 YFSETQ.

The receptor comes from a man aged 18 to 29 in good health. This rearrangement joins TRBV5-1 to TRBJ2-3; D is ambiguous. Sequenced: naive CD8+ T cells sorted from blood. The DNA of the CDR3 is TGCGCCAGCAGCTTGATCACGGCCAGCACAGATACGCAGTATTTT. This encodes CASSLITASTDTQYF.